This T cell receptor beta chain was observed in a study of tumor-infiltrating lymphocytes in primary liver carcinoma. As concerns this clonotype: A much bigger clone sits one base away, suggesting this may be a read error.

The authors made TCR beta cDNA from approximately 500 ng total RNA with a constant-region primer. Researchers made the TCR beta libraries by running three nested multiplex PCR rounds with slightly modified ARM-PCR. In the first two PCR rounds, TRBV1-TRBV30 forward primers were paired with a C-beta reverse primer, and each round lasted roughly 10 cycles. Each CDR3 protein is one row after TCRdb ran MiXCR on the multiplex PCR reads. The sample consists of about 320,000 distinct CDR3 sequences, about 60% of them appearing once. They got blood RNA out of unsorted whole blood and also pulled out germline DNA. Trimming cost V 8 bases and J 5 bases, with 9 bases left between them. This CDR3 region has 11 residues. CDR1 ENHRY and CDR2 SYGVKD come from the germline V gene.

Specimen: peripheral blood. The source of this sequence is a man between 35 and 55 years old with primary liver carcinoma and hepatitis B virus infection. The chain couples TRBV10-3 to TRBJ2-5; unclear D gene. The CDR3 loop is CAIGVGETQYF. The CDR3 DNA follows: TGTGCCATCGGTGTGGGGGAGACCCAGTACTTC.